This entry is about one T cell receptor (beta chain). Its antigen is undetermined. Germline values: CDR1 SQVTM, CDR2 ANQGSEA. There are 15 residues in the CDR3. Trimming pared 1 base from V and 0 bases from J, leaving 10 bases between. This sample stems from a study of CD8 T cells in Susac syndrome. Study context: Treatment at blood withdrawal was none, corticosteroids, or intravenous immunoglobulin alone in Susac syndrome patients.

While CD8+ and CD4+ T cells were isolated negatively, TEMRA cells were enriched by FACS. An amount of RNA that ranged from roughly 0.5 to 1 ug was reverse transcribed with random hexamers. An immunoSEQ multiplex PCR amplified TCR beta CDR3 over 54 Vbeta and 13 Jbeta. From the immunoSEQ multiplex PCR reads, TCRdb called clonotypes with MiXCR, one entry per CDR3 protein. The table has about 180,000 distinct CDR3 sequences, just under 95% seen once. General study findings and limits: In Susac syndrome, CD4+ T cell repertoires lacked any clonal expansion.

Sequencing used CD4+ T cells from PBMCs. The chain has TRBV29-1 and TRBJ2-1; a weak D match, TRBD1 (6 bases). This sequence originates from a human donor with Susac syndrome. CDR3 loop: CSVEGTDSSYNEQFF. The CDR3 DNA reads as TGCAGCGTTGAAGGGACGGACAGCTCCTACAATGAGCAGTTCTTC.